This TCR beta chain was sequenced in a study of T cells after yellow fever vaccination. Universal primer sites and UMIs were introduced during 5'RACE template-switching synthesis of TCR cDNA. MiXCR, run by TCRdb on the 5' RACE reads, gives a single entry per CDR3 protein. The sample contains roughly 62,000 distinct CDR3 sequences, around 6.5% of which appear only once. This clonotype was recorded at least ten times. J was trimmed by 7 bases and V by 9 bases; bases with no gene match: 7. Germline-derived CDR1 and CDR2 are SGHVS and FQNEAQ. The CDR3 length is 14 residues. The chain recombines TRBV7-8 with TRBJ2-1; 12 bases line up with TRBD1. The sequence came from a man between 18 and 29 years old who received the YFV17D yellow fever vaccine. The sequencing used CD8+ T cells sorted from PBMCs, collected on the day of the first yellow fever vaccination. Written as DNA, the CDR3 is TGTGCCAGTAATCGGGACAGGGGGCGGAATGAGCAGTTCTTC. This encodes CASNRDRGRNEQFF.